This TCR beta chain derives from a study of T cell repertoires in cytomegalovirus infection. Study details: HLA-B-restricted CMV epitopes that are well studied, plus recently identified HLA-C-restricted ones, were used by the study. Both CMV infection and a matching HLA type were indicated by public TCR beta signatures. Study results and limitations: Summed frequency of public TCR beta families distinguished CMV carriers with the relevant HLA.

One entry per CDR3 protein results from TCRdb running MiXCR on the reads. This table holds 830,000 or so distinct CDR3 sequences, about 33% found once. As to this clonotype: Its cognate antigen is unknown.

The germline CDR1 and CDR2 sequences are SQVTM and ANQGSEA. Trimming shortened V by 3 bases and J by 0 bases, and 9 bases separated the two germline ends. The CDR3 is made up of 14 amino acids. The input for sequencing was cultured CD8+ T cells from PBMCs, taken from culture after CMV antigen stimulation. This chain links TRBV29-1 with TRBJ2-4, with D uncertain. This TCR was sampled from a human donor in good health (CMV status not recorded). Some clones in this sample may be carry-over from other donors' samples. The DNA of the CDR3 is TGCAGCGTTGAGTGGAAAGGAGCCAAAAACATTCAGTACTTC. Protein: CSVEWKGAKNIQYF.